This T cell receptor beta chain was documented in a study of shared clonotypes between healthy human individuals. Terminally differentiated effector memory CD45RA+ cells were left out of the naive CD8 fraction, which was CD45RO-negative and positively selected for CCR7. At deep level, the assay was performed. Generated by immunoSEQ multiplex PCR, the TCRdb table keeps only in-frame clones and is missing some. The sample holds about 2,200,000 clones, approximately 94% seen once. The germline V gene encodes CDR1 MNHEY and CDR2 SMNVEV (reference sequence). After removal of 5 bases from V and 6 bases from J, the junction contained 14 bases not matched to a gene. This CDR3 is built from 16 residues.

J is TRBJ2-5 and V is TRBV27; TRBD2 agrees at 8 bases. The TCR comes from a man younger than 35 in good health. Some clones in this sample may be carry-over from other donors' samples. Sequencing was performed on naive CD8+ T cells from PBMCs. In DNA form, the CDR3 reads TGTGCCAGCAGTCCCGGGCTCGCGGGAGGTATGAAGACCCAGTACTTC. Its translation: CASSPGLAGGMKTQYF.